The following is a T cell receptor beta chain sequence with its context. Its antigen is not identified. This specimen belongs to a study of human CD8 memory T cell subsets. UMI-labeled 5' RACE was used to make TCR beta libraries. In the authors' workflow: Whichever TCR beta library was examined, it held between about 2,800 and 18,000 functional CDR3 beta clonotypes. TCRdb re-called the 5' RACE reads; one entry per CDR3 protein, DNA not given. The V and J calls and clone size come from TCRdb's table, not from the authors' own analysis. Across some 4,000 distinct CDR3 sequences, the top ten clones capture roughly 30% of the sample. The study, taken as a whole, reports: Among T cell receptor chains, only the beta chains were sequenced in this study. Diversity in stem-like memory and precursor exhausted T cells was similarly high, unlike effector memory cells.

CDR3 length equals 13 residues. Per germline, CDR1 SNHLY and CDR2 FYNNEI. RNA was obtained from duplicate vials of about 150,000 sorted CD8+ T cells per subset. This TCR was recovered from a human donor in good health. The genes are TRBV2 and TRBJ2-3. The material sequenced was CD8+ effector memory T cells (TEM) sorted from PBMCs. The subset here: effector memory CD8 T cells, CCR7- CD45RO+ CD95+. The CDR3 sequence: CASRDRSTDTQYF.